Listed below are T cell receptor beta chains from one sample, sequenced in a study of blood T cell repertoires in COVID-19. Using immunoSEQ multiplex PCR, the repertoire was profiled, and TCRdb retains in-frame clones only, with some absent. The sample shows over 300,000 clones, roughly 86% of them seen only once. Sequenced material: peripheral blood. The receptors were gathered from a woman aged 45-65 years with acute or convalescent COVID-19. CDR3s include the opening cysteine and the closing phenylalanine or tryptophan. A D gene is named only where the DNA matches it firmly. Expanded clones are given a class, and other clones once, few, many or no size at all.

TRBV29-1,NA,TRBJ2-1,NA,CRDSRRSYNEQFF,TGCAGGGACTCCCGTCGCTCCTACAATGAGCAGTTCTTC
TRBV7-2,NA,TRBJ2-1,TRBD2,CASSLGRLAENEQFF,TGTGCCAGCAGCTTAGGCCGACTAGCTGAAAATGAGCAGTTCTTC
TRBV10-3,NA,TRBJ1-6,TRBD1,CAIREDRRPTSSYNSPLHF,TGTGCCATCAGGGAGGACAGGCGTCCTACTAGCTCCTATAATTCACCCCTCCACTTT
TRBV27,NA,TRBJ2-7,TRBD2,CASNRGLAGIYEQYF,TGTGCCAGCAATCGGGGACTAGCGGGAATCTACGAGCAGTACTTC
TRBV30,once,TRBJ2-5,NA,CAWSAEYETQYF,TGTGCCTGGAGTGCGGAGTATGAGACCCAGTACTTC
TRBV29-1,NA,TRBJ2-3,TRBD2,CSVEGLAGRGDTQYF,TGCAGCGTTGAAGGGCTAGCGGGAAGGGGAGATACGCAGTATTTT
TRBV27,NA,TRBJ1-2,TRBD1,CASSLRTGGYGYTF,TGTGCCAGCAGTTTACGGACAGGGGGATATGGCTACACCTTC
TRBV5-1,NA,TRBJ2-4,NA,CASSSVPLVAKNIQYF,TGCGCCAGCAGCTCGGTGCCGCTGGTAGCCAAAAACATTCAGTACTTC
TRBV7-2,once,TRBJ1-3,NA,CASSFNSGNTIYF,TGTGCCAGCAGCTTCAATTCCGGAAACACCATATATTTT
TRBV27,NA,TRBJ1-4,NA,CASSLSVRTATNEKLFF,TGTGCCAGCAGTTTATCTGTGAGGACAGCAACTAATGAAAAACTGTTTTTT
TRBV5-4,NA,TRBJ1-1,NA,CASSSVAVSLNTEAFF,TGTGCCAGCAGCTCAGTGGCAGTCTCTCTGAACACTGAAGCTTTCTTT
TRBV7-3,once,TRBJ1-2,TRBD1,CASSLQGAGGYTF,TGTGCCAGCAGCTTACAGGGGGCAGGTGGCTACACCTTC
TRBV9,NA,TRBJ2-4,TRBD2,CASSHGGTSAKNIQYF,TGTGCCAGCTCCCACGGGGGGACTAGCGCCAAAAACATTCAGTACTTC
TRBV7-7,NA,TRBJ2-1,TRBD2,CASSSSGRWNEQFF,TGTGCCAGCAGCTCTAGCGGGAGGTGGAATGAGCAGTTCTTC
TRBV7-9,NA,TRBJ1-5,NA,CASSPDTYTQPQHF,TGTGCCAGCAGCCCAGACACGTACACTCAGCCCCAGCATTTT
TRBV27,NA,TRBJ2-5,NA,CASQGQPKETQYF,TGTGCCAGTCAAGGACAGCCAAAAGAGACCCAGTACTTC
TRBV30,once,TRBJ1-5,NA,CAWSVLVGDQPQHF,TGTGCCTGGAGTGTACTCGTCGGGGATCAGCCCCAGCATTTT
TRBV6-5,NA,TRBJ1-4,NA,CASSSTGVGEKLFF,TGTGCCAGCAGTTCCACGGGGGTTGGCGAAAAACTGTTTTTT
TRBV29-1,NA,TRBJ1-1,NA,CSGTDELSEAFF,TGCAGCGGGACAGACGAACTCTCTGAAGCTTTCTTT
TRBV3-1/TRBV3-2,NA,TRBJ2-5,TRBD1,CASSPPTGYQETQYF,TGTGCCAGCAGCCCTCCGACAGGGTACCAAGAGACCCAGTACTTC
TRBV7-9,NA,TRBJ1-2,NA,CASSSRDTGETYYGYTF,TGTGCCAGCAGCTCCCGGGACACCGGGGAAACTTACTATGGCTACACCTTC
TRBV28,few,TRBJ1-4,TRBD1,CASSLQQTGWHEKLFF,TGTGCCAGCAGTTTGCAGCAGACAGGGTGGCATGAAAAACTGTTTTTT
TRBV24-1,once,TRBJ2-3,NA,CATSPPPSSPLTDTQYF,TGTGCCACCAGTCCACCACCGAGCTCGCCCCTCACAGATACGCAGTATTTT
TRBV5-1,NA,TRBJ1-4,TRBD1,CASSLIGTGGEKLFF,TGCGCCAGCAGCTTGATAGGGACAGGGGGTGAAAAACTGTTTTTT
TRBV7-7,NA,TRBJ2-7,TRBD1,CASSPGQGSSYEQYF,TGTGCTAGCAGCCCGGGACAGGGGAGCTCCTACGAGCAGTACTTC
TRBV28,NA,TRBJ2-4,TRBD1,CASSSQGSAKNIQYF,TGTGCCAGCAGTTCACAGGGGTCAGCCAAAAACATTCAGTACTTC
TRBV28,NA,TRBJ1-3,NA,CASSEPTASGNTIYF,TGTGCCAGCAGCGAACCGACAGCCTCTGGAAACACCATATATTTT
TRBV4-2,NA,TRBJ1-5,NA,CASSQVGDRGKPQHF,TGTGCCAGCAGCCAAGTCGGCGACCGGGGGAAGCCCCAGCATTTT
TRBV27,NA,TRBJ1-6,NA,CASSSRTDNSPLHF,TGTGCCAGCAGTTCCCGGACAGATAATTCACCCCTCCACTTT
TRBV21-1,NA,TRBJ1-5,NA,CASSKGEQGVGNQPQHF,TGTGCCAGCAGCAAGGGTGAACAGGGGGTTGGCAATCAGCCCCAGCATTTT
TRBV9,NA,TRBJ2-7,TRBD2,CASSVGPGLESYEQYF,TGTGCCAGCAGCGTAGGTCCGGGACTAGAGTCCTACGAGCAGTACTTC
TRBV29-1,NA,TRBJ2-7,TRBD1,CSVSGWTGGSSYFEQYF,TGCAGCGTTTCGGGGTGGACAGGGGGTAGTTCCTATTTCGAGCAGTACTTC
TRBV29-1,NA,TRBJ2-5,NA,CSVYSGQETQYF,TGCAGCGTTTATAGCGGCCAAGAGACCCAGTACTTC
TRBV9,NA,TRBJ1-5,NA,CASSVWGHNQPQHF,TGTGCCAGCAGCGTGTGGGGGCACAATCAGCCCCAGCATTTT
TRBV7-8,NA,TRBJ2-1,TRBD2,CASSLGQREGNEQFF,TGTGCCAGCAGCTTAGGCCAGCGGGAGGGCAATGAGCAGTTCTTC
TRBV5-1,NA,TRBJ2-2,NA,CASSLDWANTGELFF,TGCGCCAGCAGCTTGGATTGGGCCAACACCGGGGAGCTGTTTTTT
TRBV28,NA,TRBJ1-4,NA,CASSLPTATNEKLFF,TGTGCCAGCAGTTTACCGACAGCAACTAATGAAAAACTGTTTTTT
TRBV5-1,NA,TRBJ1-4,TRBD1,CASSLQGGYEKLFF,TGCGCCAGCAGCTTACAGGGGGGATACGAAAAACTGTTTTTT
TRBV18,NA,TRBJ2-3,TRBD2,CASSPPLRSGRTDTQYF,TGTGCCAGCTCACCACCCCTTAGGAGCGGGAGGACAGATACGCAGTATTTT
TRBV7-2,NA,TRBJ2-6,NA,CCVGANVLTF,TGTTGCGTTGGGGCCAACGTCCTGACTTTC
TRBV7-3,NA,TRBJ2-3,TRBD1,CASKGGRGRDTQYF,TGTGCCAGCAAAGGAGGCAGGGGGCGTGATACGCAGTATTTT
TRBV3-1/TRBV3-2,NA,TRBJ1-1,TRBD1,CASSHHGQGNTEAFF,TGTGCCAGCAGCCACCACGGACAGGGGAACACTGAAGCTTTCTTT
TRBV27,NA,TRBJ1-6,NA,CASSLRTTYNSPLHF,TGTGCCAGCAGTTTAAGGACAACATATAATTCACCCCTCCACTTT
TRBV29-1,NA,TRBJ2-7,TRBD1,CSVEVGTGRSYEQYF,TGCAGCGTTGAAGTGGGGACAGGGAGGTCCTACGAGCAGTACTTC
TRBV5-1,NA,TRBJ2-3,NA,CASSFGVTSTDTQYF,TGCGCCAGCAGCTTCGGAGTCACTAGCACAGATACGCAGTATTTT